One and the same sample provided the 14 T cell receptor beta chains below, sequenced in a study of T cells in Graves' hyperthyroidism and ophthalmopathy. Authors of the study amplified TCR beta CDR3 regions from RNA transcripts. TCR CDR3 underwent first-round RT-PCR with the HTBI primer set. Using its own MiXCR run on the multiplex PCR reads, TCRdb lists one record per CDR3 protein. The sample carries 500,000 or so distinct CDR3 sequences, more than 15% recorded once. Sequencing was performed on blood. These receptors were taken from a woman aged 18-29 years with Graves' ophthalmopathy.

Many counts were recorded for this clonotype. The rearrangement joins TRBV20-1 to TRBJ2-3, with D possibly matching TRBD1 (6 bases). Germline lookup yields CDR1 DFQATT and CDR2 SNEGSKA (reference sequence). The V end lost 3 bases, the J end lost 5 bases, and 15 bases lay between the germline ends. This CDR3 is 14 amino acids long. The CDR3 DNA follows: TGCAGTGCTAGTGTGGACAGTCTCGGAGATACGCAGTATTTT. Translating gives CSASVDSLGDTQYF.

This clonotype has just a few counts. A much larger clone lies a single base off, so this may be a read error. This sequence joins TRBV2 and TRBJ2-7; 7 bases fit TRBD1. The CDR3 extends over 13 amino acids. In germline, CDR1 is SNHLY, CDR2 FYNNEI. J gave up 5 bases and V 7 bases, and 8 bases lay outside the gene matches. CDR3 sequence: CASNVDRDHEQYF. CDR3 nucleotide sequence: TGTGCCAGCAATGTCGACAGGGACCACGAGCAGTACTTC. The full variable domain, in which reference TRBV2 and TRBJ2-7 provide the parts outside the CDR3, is EPEVTQTPSHQVTQMGQEVILRCVPISNHLYFYWYRQILGQKVEFLVSFYNNEISEKSEIFDDQFSVERPDGSNFTLKIRSTKLEDSAMYFCASNVDRDHEQYFGPGTRLTVT.

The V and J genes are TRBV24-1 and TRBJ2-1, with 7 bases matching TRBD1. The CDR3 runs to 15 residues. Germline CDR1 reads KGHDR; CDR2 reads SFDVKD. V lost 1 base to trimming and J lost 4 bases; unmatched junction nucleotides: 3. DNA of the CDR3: TGTGCCACCAGTGATTTTGGGACAGCATACAATGAGCAGTTCTTC. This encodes CATSDFGTAYNEQFF.

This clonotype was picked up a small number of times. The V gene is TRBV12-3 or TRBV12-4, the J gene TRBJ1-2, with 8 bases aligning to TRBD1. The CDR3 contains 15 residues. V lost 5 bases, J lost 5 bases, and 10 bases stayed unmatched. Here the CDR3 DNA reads TGTGCCAGCAGTCCGGCGCCCCAGGGGGCTTATGGCTACACCTTC. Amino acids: CASSPAPQGAYGYTF.

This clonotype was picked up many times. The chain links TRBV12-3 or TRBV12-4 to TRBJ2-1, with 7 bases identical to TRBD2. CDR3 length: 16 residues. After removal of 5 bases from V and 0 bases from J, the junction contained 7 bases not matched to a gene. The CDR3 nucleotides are TGTGCCAGCAGTCCCGCCGGGGAGGGCTCCTACAATGAGCAGTTCTTC. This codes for CASSPAGEGSYNEQFF.

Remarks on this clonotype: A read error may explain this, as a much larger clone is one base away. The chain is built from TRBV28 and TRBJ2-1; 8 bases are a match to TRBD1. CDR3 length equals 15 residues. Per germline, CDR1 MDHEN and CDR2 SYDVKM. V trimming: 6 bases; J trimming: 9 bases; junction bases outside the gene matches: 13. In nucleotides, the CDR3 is TGTGCCAGCAGCGCGGACAGGGCGGTAAACAGTGAGCAGTTCTTC. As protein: CASSADRAVNSEQFF. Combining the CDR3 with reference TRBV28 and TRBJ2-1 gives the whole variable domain DVKVTQSSRYLVKRTGEKVFLECVQDMDHENMFWYRQDPGLGLRLIYFSYDVKMKEKGDIPEGYSVSREKKERFSLILESASTNQTSMYLCASSADRAVNSEQFFGPGTRLTVL.

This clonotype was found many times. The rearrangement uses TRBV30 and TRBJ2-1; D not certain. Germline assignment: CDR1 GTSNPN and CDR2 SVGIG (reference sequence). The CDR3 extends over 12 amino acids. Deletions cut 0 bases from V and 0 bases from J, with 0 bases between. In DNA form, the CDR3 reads TGTGCCTGGAGTGTCTCCTACAATGAGCAGTTCTTC. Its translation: CAWSVSYNEQFF.

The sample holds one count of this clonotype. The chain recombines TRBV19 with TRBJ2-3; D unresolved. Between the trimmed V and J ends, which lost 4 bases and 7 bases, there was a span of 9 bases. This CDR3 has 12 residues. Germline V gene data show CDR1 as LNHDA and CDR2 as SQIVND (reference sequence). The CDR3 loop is CASSSGRHTQYF. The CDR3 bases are TGTGCCAGTAGTAGCGGCCGACATACGCAGTATTTT.

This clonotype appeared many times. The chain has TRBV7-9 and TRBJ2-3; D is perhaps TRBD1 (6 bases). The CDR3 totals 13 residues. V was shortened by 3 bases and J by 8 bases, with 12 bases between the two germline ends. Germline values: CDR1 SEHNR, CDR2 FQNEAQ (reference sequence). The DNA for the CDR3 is TGTGCCAGCAGCTTCCAGGGGATTGGTACGCAGTATTTT. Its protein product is CASSFQGIGTQYF.

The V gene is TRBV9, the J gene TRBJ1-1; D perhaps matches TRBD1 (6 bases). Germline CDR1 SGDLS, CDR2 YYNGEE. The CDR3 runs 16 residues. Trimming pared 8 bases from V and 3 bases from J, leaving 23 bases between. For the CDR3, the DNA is TGTGCCAGAAAAATAGGAAACAGGGTTGAGGACACTGAAGCTTTCTTT. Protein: CARKIGNRVEDTEAFF.

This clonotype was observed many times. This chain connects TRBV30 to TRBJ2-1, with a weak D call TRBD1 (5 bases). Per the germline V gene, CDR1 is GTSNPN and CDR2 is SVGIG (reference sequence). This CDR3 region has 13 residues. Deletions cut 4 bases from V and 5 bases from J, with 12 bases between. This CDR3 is CAWNPQGDNEQFF. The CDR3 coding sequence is TGTGCCTGGAACCCTCAGGGCGACAATGAGCAGTTCTTC.

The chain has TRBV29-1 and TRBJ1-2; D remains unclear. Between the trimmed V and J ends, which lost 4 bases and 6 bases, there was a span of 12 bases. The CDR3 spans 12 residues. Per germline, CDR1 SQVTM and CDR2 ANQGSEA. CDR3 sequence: CSVGESGDGYTF. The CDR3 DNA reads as TGCAGCGTTGGGGAAAGTGGAGATGGCTACACCTTC.

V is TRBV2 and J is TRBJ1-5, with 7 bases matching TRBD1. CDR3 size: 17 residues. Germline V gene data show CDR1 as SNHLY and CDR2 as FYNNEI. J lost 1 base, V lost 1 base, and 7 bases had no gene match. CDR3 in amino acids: CASSEEGAGWSNQPQHF. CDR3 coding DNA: TGTGCCAGCAGTGAAGAGGGGGCGGGTTGGAGCAATCAGCCCCAGCATTTT.

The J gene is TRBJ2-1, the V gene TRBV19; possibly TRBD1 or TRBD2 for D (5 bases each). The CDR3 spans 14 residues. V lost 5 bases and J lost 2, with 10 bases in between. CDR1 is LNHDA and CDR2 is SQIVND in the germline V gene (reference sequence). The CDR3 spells CASSARGPYNEQFF. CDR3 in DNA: TGTGCCAGTAGTGCGAGGGGCCCCTACAATGAGCAGTTCTTC.